This T cell receptor beta chain derives from a study of somatic mutations in cytotoxic T cells in rheumatoid arthritis. Study-level findings and limits: Age-dependent increases in CD8+ clonality occurred in rheumatoid arthritis patients but not in healthy controls.

Measured with immunoSEQ multiplex PCR; TCRdb has only the in-frame clones, and not every one. The sample shows about 7,000 clones, roughly 70% of them seen only once. The length of the CDR3 is 15 residues. Per the germline V gene, CDR1 is SNHLY and CDR2 is FYNNEI. V shed 6 bases, J shed 0 bases, and the junction held 4 bases outside the gene matches. Note on this clone: The antigen is unknown.

The receptor was isolated from an adult with rheumatoid arthritis. The sample consisted of CD8+ T cells sorted from blood. The chain combines TRBV2 with TRBJ2-2; 7 bases agree with TRBD1. CDR3 bases: TGTGCCAGCAGCGGGGACAGATCGAACACCGGGGAGCTGTTTTTT. It is translated as CASSGDRSNTGELFF.